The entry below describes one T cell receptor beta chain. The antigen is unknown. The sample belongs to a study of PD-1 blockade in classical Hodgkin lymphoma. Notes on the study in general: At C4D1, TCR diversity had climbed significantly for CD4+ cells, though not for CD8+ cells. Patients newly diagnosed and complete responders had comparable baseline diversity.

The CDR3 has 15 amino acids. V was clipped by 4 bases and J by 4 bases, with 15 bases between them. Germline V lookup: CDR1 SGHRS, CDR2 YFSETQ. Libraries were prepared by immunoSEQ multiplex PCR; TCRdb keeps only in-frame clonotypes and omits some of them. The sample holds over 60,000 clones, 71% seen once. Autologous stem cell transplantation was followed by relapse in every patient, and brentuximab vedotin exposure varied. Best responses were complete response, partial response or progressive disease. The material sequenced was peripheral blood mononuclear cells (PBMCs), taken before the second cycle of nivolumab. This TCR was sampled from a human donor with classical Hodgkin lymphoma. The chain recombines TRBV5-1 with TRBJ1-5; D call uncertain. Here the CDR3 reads CASSPTSGGNQPQHF. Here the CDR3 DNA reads TGCGCCAGCAGCCCGACATCCGGCGGGAATCAGCCCCAGCATTTT.